The clone carrying this T cell receptor beta chain has only a few counts. Its target is not known. The data derive from a study of T cells after yellow fever vaccination. Looking at the study overall: Low-cell-number fractions were prepared with SMART-Seq v4 Ultra Low Input. Study results and limitations: Most primary-vaccination clones recurred post-booster (around 95% CD4, about 87% CD8). On re-exposure, the response was weaker but peaked faster, at day 5 versus 15.

The ends lost 2 bases at V and 8 bases at J; junction bases unmatched: 12. CDR1 and CDR2 from the germline V gene are MNHEY and SVGAGI. This CDR3 has 17 residues. TCRdb ran MiXCR on the 5' RACE reads and lists one entry per CDR3 protein. The sample yields 320,000 or so distinct CDR3 sequences, less than 9.5% seen once. The sequenced sample was PBMCs, obtained around 45 days after the first yellow fever vaccination. This chain uses TRBV6-5 with TRBJ1-6; TRBD1 matches 7 bases. This TCR derives from a young man who received the YFV17D yellow fever vaccine. The CDR3: CASSYPVAGTVDSPLHF. DNA for the CDR3: TGTGCCAGCAGTTACCCCGTCGCCGGGACAGTGGATTCACCCCTCCACTTT.